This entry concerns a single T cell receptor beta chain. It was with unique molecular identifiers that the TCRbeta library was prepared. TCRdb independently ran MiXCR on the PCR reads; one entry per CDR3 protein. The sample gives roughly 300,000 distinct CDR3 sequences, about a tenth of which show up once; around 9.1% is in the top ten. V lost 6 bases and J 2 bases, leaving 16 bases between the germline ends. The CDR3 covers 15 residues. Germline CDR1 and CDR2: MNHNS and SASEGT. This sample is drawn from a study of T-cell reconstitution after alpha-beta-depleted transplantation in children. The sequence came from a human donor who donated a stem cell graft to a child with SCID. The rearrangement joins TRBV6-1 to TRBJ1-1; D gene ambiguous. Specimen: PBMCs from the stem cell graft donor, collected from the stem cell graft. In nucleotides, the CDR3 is TGTGCCAGCAGACCCGAAGCGGTGAGAAACACTGAAGCTTTCTTT. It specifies CASRPEAVRNTEAFF.